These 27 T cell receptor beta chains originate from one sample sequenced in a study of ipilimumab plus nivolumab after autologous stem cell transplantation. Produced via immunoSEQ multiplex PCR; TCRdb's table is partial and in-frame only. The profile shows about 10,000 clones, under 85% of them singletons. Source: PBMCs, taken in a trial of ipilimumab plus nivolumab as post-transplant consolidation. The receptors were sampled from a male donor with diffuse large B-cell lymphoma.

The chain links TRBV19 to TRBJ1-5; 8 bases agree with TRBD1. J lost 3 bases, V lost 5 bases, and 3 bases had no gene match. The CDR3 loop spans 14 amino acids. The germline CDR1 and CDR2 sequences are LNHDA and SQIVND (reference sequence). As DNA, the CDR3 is TGTGCCAGTAGTGGACAGGGTATCAATCAGCCCCAGCATTTT. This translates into CASSGQGINQPQHF. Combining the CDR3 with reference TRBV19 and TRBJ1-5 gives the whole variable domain DGGITQSPKYLFRKEGQNVTLSCEQNLNHDAMYWYRQDPGQGLRLIYYSQIVNDFQKGDIAEGYSVSREKKESFPLTVTSAQKNPTAFYLCASSGQGINQPQHFGDGTRLSIL.

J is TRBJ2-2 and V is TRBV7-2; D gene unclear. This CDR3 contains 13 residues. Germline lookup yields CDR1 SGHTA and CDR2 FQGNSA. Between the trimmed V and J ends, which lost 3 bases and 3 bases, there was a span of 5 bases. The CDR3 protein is CASSFGYTGELFF. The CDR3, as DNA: TGTGCCAGCAGCTTTGGCTACACCGGGGAGCTGTTTTTT.

The DNA of the CDR3 is TGCGCCAGCAGCTCCTACGACCCCGGGACTAGCGGGGGCCACACAGATACGCAGTATTTT. Its protein product is CASSSYDPGTSGGHTDTQYF. The chain is built from TRBV4-3 and TRBJ2-3, with 14 bases identical to TRBD2. The germline gives CDR1 LGHNA, CDR2 YSLEER. V lost 5 bases and J lost 2; bases outside the gene matches: 15. This CDR3 is built from 20 residues.

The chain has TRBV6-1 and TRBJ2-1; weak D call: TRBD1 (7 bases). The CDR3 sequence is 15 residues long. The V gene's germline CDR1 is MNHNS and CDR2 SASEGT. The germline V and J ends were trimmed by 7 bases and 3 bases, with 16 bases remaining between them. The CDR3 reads CASILLQGGYNEQFF. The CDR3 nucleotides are TGTGCCAGCATCCTGCTTCAGGGGGGCTACAATGAGCAGTTCTTC.

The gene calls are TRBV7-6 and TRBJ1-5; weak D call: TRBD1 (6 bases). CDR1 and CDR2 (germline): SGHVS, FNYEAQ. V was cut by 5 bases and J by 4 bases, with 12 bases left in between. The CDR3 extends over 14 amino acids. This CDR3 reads CASSPGAGNQPQHF. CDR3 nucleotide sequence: TGTGCCAGCAGCCCAGGGGCGGGTAATCAGCCCCAGCATTTT.

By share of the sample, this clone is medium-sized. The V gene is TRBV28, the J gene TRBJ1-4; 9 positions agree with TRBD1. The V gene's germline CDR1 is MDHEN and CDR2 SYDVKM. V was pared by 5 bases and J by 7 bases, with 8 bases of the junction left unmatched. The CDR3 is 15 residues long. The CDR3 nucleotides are TGTGCCAGCAGTAGAAACAGGGGGCGGATTGAAAAACTGTTTTTT. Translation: CASSRNRGRIEKLFF.

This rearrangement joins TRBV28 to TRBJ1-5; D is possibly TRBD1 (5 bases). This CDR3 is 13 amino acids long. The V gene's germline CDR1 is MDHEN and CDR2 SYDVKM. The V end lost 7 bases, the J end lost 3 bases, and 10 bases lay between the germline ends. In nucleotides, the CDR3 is TGTGCCAGCACCCGACAGAACAATCAGCCCCAGCATTTT. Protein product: CASTRQNNQPQHF.

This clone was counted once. The CDR3 region is CASSLGQRPTNEKLFF. The CDR3 region has the DNA TGTGCCAGCAGTTTAGGACAGCGCCCAACTAATGAAAAACTGTTTTTT. V and J are TRBV6-5 and TRBJ1-4; tentative D call: TRBD1 (6 bases). The CDR3 spans 16 residues. CDR1 MNHEY and CDR2 SVGAGI come from the germline V gene. V lost 4 bases to trimming and J lost 0 bases, with 12 bases between them.

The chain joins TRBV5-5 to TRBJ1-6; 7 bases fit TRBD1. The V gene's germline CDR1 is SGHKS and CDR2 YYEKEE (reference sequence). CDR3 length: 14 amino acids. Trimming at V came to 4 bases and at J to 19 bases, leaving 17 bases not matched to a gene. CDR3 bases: TGTGCCAGCAGCCTAGACCCGACAGGGTCTTCCTTTCACTTT. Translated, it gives CASSLDPTGSSFHF.

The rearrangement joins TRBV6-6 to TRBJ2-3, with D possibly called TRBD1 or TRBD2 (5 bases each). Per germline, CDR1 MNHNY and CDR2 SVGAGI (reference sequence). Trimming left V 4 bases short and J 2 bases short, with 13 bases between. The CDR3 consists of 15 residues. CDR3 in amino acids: CASSSGTASTDTQYF. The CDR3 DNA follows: TGTGCCAGCAGTTCCGGGACCGCGTCCACAGATACGCAGTATTTT.

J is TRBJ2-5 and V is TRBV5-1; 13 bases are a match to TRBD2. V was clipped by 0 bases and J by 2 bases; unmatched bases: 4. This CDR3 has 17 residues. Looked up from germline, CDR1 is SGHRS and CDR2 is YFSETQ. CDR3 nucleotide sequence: TGCGCCAGCAGCTTGGGGGGGACTAGCGGGGCACAAGAGACCCAGTACTTC. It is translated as CASSLGGTSGAQETQYF.

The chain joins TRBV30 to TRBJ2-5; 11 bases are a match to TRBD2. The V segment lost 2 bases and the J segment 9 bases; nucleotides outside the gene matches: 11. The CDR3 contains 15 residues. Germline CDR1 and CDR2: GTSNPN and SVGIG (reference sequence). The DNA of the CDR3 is TGTGCCTGGAGTTTCGGGACTAGCGGCGGTTGGGCCCAGTACTTC. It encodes CAWSFGTSGGWAQYF. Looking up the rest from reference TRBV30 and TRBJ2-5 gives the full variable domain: SQTIHQWPATLVQPVGSPLSLECTVEGTSNPNLYWYRQAAGRGLQLLFYSVGIGQISSEVPQNLSASRPQDRQFILSSKKLLLSDSGFYLCAWSFGTSGGWAQYFGPGTRLLVL.

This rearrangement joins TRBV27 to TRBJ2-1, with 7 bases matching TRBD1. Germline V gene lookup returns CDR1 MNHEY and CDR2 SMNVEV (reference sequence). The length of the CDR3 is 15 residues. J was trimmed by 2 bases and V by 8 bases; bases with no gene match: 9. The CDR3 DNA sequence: TGTGCCAGCCGACCCTCCGGGACAGCCTACAATGAGCAGTTCTTC. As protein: CASRPSGTAYNEQFF.

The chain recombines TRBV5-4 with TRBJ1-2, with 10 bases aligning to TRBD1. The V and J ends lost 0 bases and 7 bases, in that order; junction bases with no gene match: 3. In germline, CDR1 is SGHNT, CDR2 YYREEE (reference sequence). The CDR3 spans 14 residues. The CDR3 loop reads CASSLGQGAGGYTF. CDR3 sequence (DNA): TGTGCCAGCAGCTTGGGACAGGGGGCGGGTGGCTACACCTTC.

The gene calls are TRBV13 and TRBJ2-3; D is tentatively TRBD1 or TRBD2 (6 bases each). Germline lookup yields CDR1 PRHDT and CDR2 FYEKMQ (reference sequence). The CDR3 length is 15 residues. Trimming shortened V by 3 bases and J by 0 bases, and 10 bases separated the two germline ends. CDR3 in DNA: TGTGCCAGCAGCTTTCGGGGGCGAAGCACAGATACGCAGTATTTT. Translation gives CASSFRGRSTDTQYF.

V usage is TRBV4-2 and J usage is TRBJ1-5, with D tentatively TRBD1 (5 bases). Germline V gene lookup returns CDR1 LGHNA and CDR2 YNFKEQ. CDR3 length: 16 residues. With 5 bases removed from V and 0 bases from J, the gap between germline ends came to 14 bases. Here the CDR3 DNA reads TGTGCCAGCAGCTTCGGGGGGGTCCTTAGCAATCAGCCCCAGCATTTT. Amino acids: CASSFGGVLSNQPQHF.

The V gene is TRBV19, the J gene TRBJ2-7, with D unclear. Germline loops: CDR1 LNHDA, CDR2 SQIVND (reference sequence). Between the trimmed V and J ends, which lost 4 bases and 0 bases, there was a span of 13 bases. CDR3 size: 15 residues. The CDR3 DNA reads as TGTGCCAGTAGTACACGACCTTTCGGCTCCTACGAGCAGTACTTC. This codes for CASSTRPFGSYEQYF.

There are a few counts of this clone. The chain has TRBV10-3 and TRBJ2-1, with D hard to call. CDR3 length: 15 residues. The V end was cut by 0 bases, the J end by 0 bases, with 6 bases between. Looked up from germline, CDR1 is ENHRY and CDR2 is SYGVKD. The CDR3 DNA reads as TGTGCCATCAGTGAGTCCGAGTACTCCTACAATGAGCAGTTCTTC. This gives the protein CAISESEYSYNEQFF.

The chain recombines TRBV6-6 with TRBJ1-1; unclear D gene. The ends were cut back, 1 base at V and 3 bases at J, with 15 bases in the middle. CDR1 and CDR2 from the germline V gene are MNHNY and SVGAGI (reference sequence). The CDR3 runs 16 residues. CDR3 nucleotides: TGTGCCAGCAGTTACTTATCCGAGGTAGTCGACACTGAAGCTTTCTTT. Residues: CASSYLSEVVDTEAFF.

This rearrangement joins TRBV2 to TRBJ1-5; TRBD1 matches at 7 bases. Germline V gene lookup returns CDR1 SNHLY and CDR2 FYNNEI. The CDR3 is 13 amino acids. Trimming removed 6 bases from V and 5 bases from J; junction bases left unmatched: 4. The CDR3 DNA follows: TGTGCCAGCAGATGGGACAGAGATCAGCCCCAGCATTTT. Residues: CASRWDRDQPQHF.

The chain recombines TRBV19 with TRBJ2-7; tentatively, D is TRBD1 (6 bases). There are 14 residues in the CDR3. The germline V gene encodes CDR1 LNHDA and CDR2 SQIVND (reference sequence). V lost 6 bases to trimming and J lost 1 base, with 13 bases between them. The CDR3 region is CASSEDSLSYEQYF. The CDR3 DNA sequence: TGTGCCAGTAGCGAGGACAGTTTGTCCTACGAGCAGTACTTC. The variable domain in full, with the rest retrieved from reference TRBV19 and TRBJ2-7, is DGGITQSPKYLFRKEGQNVTLSCEQNLNHDAMYWYRQDPGQGLRLIYYSQIVNDFQKGDIAEGYSVSREKKESFPLTVTSAQKNPTAFYLCASSEDSLSYEQYFGPGTRLTVT.

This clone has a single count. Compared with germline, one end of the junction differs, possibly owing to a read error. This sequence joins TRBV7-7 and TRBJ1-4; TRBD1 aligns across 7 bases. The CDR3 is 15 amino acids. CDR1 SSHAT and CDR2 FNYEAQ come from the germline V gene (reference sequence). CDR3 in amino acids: CASSPRQGVFEKLFF. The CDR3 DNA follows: TGTGCTAGCAGCCCGCGACAGGGCGTATTTGAAAAACTGTTTTTT.

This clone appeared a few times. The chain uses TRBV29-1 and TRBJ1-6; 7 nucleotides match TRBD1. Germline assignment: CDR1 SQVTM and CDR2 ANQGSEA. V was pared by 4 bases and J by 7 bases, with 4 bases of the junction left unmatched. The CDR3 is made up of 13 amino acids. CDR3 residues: CSVGQGDNSPLHF. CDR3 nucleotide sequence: TGCAGCGTTGGGCAGGGGGACAATTCACCCCTCCACTTT.

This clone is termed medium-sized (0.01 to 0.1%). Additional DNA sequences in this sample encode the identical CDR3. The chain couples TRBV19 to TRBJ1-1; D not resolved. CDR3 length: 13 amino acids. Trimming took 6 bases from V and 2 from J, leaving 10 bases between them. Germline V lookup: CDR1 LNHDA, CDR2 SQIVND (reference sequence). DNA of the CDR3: TGTGCCAGTAGCTTGACTAGCAACACTGAAGCTTTCTTT. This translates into CASSLTSNTEAFF. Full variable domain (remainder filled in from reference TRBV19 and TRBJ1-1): DGGITQSPKYLFRKEGQNVTLSCEQNLNHDAMYWYRQDPGQGLRLIYYSQIVNDFQKGDIAEGYSVSREKKESFPLTVTSAQKNPTAFYLCASSLTSNTEAFFGQGTRLTVV.

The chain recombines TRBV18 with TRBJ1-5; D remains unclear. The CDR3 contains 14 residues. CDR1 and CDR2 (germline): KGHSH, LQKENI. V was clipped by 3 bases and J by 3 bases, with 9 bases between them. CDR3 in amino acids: CASSPGRDNQPQHF. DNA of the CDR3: TGTGCCAGCTCACCGGGGAGAGACAATCAGCCCCAGCATTTT.

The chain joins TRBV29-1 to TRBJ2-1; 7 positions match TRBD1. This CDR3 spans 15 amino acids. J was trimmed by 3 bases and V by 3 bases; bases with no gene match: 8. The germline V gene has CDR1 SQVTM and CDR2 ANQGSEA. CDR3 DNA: TGCAGCGTTGATGCCAGGGGGTCTCTCTACAATGAGCAGTTCTTC. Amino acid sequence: CSVDARGSLYNEQFF.

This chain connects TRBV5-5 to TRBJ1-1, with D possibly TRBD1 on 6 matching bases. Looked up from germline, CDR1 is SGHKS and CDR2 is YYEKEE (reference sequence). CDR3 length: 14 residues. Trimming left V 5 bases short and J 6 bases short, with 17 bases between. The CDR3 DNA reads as TGTGCCAGCAGGAATGTACAGGGTAGGGCTGAAGCTTTCTTT. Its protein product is CASRNVQGRAEAFF. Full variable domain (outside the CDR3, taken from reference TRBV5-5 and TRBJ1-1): DAGVTQSPTHLIKTRGQQVTLRCSPISGHKSVSWYQQVLGQGPQFIFQYYEKEERGRGNFPDRFSARQFPNYSSELNVNALLLGDSALYLCASRNVQGRAEAFFGQGTRLTVV.